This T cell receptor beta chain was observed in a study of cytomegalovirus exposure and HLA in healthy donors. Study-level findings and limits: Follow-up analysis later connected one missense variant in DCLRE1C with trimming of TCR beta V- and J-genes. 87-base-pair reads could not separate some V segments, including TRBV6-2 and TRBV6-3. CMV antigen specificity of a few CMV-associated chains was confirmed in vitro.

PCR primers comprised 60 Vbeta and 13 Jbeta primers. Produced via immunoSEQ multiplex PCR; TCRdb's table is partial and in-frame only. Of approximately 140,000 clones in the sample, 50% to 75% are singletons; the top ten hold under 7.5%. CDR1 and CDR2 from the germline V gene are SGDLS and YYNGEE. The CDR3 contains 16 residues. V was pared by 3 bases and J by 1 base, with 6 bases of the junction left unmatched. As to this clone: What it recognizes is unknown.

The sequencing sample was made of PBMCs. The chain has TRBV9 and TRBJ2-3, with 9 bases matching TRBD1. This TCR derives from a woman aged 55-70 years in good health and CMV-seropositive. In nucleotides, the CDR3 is TGTGCCAGCAGCGCACAGGGGGCGCAAGGCACAGATACGCAGTATTTT. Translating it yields CASSAQGAQGTDTQYF.